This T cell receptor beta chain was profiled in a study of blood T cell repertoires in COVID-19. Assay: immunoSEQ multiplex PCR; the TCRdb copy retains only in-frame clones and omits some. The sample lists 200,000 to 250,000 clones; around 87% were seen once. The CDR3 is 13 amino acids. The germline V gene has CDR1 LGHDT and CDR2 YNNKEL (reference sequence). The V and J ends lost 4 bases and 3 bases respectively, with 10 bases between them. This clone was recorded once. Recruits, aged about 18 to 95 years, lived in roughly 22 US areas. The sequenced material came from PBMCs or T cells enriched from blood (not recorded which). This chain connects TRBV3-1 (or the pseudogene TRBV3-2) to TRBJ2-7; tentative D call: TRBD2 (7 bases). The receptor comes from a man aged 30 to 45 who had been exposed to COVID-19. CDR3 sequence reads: CASSPGGYYEQYF. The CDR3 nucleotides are TGTGCCAGCAGCCCGGGGGGCTACTACGAGCAGTACTTC.